This is a list of T cell receptor beta chains from one sample in a study of cytotoxic CD8 clonotypes in ibrutinib-treated CLL. The assay was immunoSEQ multiplex PCR, and TCRdb's table has in-frame clones only and misses some. This sample has 97,000 or so clones, with roughly 80% found just once. Here the sequenced sample was PBMCs, taken after 12 months of ibrutinib treatment. These TCRs come from a human donor with chronic lymphocytic leukemia. Each CDR3 is given with its conserved first and last residue. A D gene is named only where the DNA matches it firmly. Clone sizes are given selectively: once, few, many, or a class where the clone is expanded.

v_call,j_call,d_call,clone_size,cdr3_nt,cdr3_aa
TRBV29-1,TRBJ1-2,NA,NA,TGCAGCGTTGCATCAGGGGCGGGTGGCTACACCTTC,CSVASGAGGYTF
TRBV28,TRBJ2-3,NA,NA,TGTGCCAGCAGGACGGGGGGCCTTACGCAGTATTTT,CASRTGGLTQYF
TRBV29-1,TRBJ1-1,NA,few,TGCAGCGTTGGGGGCCGGGGGAGGCACACTGAAGCTTTCTTT,CSVGGRGRHTEAFF
TRBV7-3,TRBJ2-3,TRBD1,NA,TGTGCCAGCAGCTTCCGACAGGGATCCGATACGCAGTATTTT,CASSFRQGSDTQYF
TRBV27,TRBJ2-7,TRBD1,NA,TGTGCCAGCAGTTTATGGCAGGGGGCCAACGAGCAGTACTTC,CASSLWQGANEQYF
TRBV2,TRBJ2-2,NA,NA,TGTGCCAGCAGTTTAAACGGTCGTTCGGTCACCGGGGAGCTGTTTTTT,CASSLNGRSVTGELFF
TRBV7-2,TRBJ1-1,NA,few,TGTGCCAGCAGACAACAGGGGAACACTGAAGCTTTCTTT,CASRQQGNTEAFF
TRBV6-1,TRBJ2-2,NA,NA,TGTGCCAGCAGTTCTGGGGAGACCGGGGAGCTGTTTTTT,CASSSGETGELFF
TRBV6-5,TRBJ1-3,NA,NA,TGTGCCAGCAGTTCTCAGGGGTCCTCTGGAAACACCATATATTTT,CASSSQGSSGNTIYF
TRBV6-6,TRBJ2-7,NA,NA,TGTGCCAGCAGTTACTCGAGGTACGAGCAGTACTTC,CASSYSRYEQYF
TRBV29-1,TRBJ2-3,NA,NA,TGCAGCGTTGTACCCCAGGGAGTCCCCACAGATACGCAGTATTTT,CSVVPQGVPTDTQYF
TRBV28,TRBJ2-2,NA,NA,TGTGCCAGCAATAGAGGGGGGATCACCGGGGAGCTGTTTTTT,CASNRGGITGELFF
TRBV28,TRBJ2-3,NA,NA,TGTGCCAGCACACAGGGAGGCGATACGCAGTATTTT,CASTQGGDTQYF
TRBV6-5,TRBJ1-1,TRBD1,NA,TGTGCCAGCAGTTACTGGTCAGGGGGTTTGAACACTGAAGCTTTCTTT,CASSYWSGGLNTEAFF
TRBV30,TRBJ1-2,NA,NA,TGTGCCTGGAGTGGGCAGGGTCGATATGGCTACACCTTC,CAWSGQGRYGYTF
TRBV5-1,TRBJ2-7,NA,NA,TGCGCCAGCAGCCCTCAAGGGACGGATTCCTACGAGCAGTACTTC,CASSPQGTDSYEQYF
TRBV28,TRBJ2-7,NA,NA,TGTGCCAGCCAAACCCCGGCAGGCTACTCCTACGAGCAGTACTTC,CASQTPAGYSYEQYF
TRBV5-1,TRBJ2-5,NA,NA,TGCGCCAGCAGCTTGGGTCGGCAGGCCCAAGAGACCCAGTACTTC,CASSLGRQAQETQYF
TRBV7-2,TRBJ2-1,TRBD2,NA,TGTGCCAGCAGCTTGCTCAGCGGGGGGGCAATAGGGTATGGTGAGCAGTTCTTC,CASSLLSGGAIGYGEQFF
TRBV7-2,TRBJ1-2,NA,NA,TGTGCCAGCAGCCCGGGGGGGAGGGCTGGCTACACCTTC,CASSPGGRAGYTF
TRBV6-1,TRBJ2-4,NA,NA,TGTGCCAGCAGCGGACAATACCCCAAAAACATTCAGTACTTC,CASSGQYPKNIQYF